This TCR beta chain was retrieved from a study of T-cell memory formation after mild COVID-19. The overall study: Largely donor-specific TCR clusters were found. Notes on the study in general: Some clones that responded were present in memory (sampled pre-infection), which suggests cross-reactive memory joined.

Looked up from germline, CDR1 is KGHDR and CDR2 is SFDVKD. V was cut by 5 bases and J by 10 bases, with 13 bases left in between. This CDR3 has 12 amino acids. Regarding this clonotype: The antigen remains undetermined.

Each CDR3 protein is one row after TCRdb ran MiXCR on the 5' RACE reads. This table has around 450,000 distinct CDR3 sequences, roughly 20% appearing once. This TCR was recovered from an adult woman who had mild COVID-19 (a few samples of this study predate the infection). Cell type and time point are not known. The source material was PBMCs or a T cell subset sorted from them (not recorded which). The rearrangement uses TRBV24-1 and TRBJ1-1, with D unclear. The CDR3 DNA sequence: TGTGCCACCAGTGTGGGGTCCGGGCGAGCTTTCTTT. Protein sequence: CATSVGSGRAFF.